This T cell receptor (beta chain) was identified during a study of shared clonotypes between healthy human individuals. Overall study: The study used three CD4 naive, three CD4 memory, two CD8 naive and one CD8 memory plate per donor.

V was cut by 1 base and J by 0 bases, with 16 bases left in between. The CDR3 totals 19 residues. Germline V gene sequence: CDR1 LGHNA, CDR2 YSLEER. In the case of this clone: Antigen: not known.

Study-level findings and limits: Rarefaction revealed incomplete sorted-subset sequencing despite large depth.

The genomic DNA of each subset was split evenly across several immunoSEQ plates. Sequencing was performed with immunoSEQ multiplex PCR; in TCRdb, only in-frame clones are kept and a portion is missing. This sample carries about 2.5 million clones, 85% to 95% of them seen once, and the ten largest clones take approximately 0.39%. The clonotype comes from a man between 18 and 35 years old in good health. Some clones in this sample may be carry-over from other donors' samples. This chain joins TRBV4-3 and TRBJ2-6; D is perhaps TRBD2 (6 bases). Specimen: naive CD4+ T cells from PBMCs. Documented subset: CD45RA+ positively selected. CDR3 in amino acids: CASSQVGGLISSGANVLTF. The CDR3 coding sequence is TGCGCCAGCAGCCAAGTCGGGGGACTGATTAGCTCTGGGGCCAACGTCCTGACTTTC.